These 8 T cell receptor beta chains came from one sample sequenced in a study of cytomegalovirus exposure and HLA in healthy donors. With 60 Vbeta and 13 Jbeta primers, the PCR was carried out. Assay used: immunoSEQ multiplex PCR; TCRdb lists only in-frame clones, some missing. The table includes about 120,000 clones, approximately 80% detected once. Sequencing input: PBMCs. The origin of the receptors is a woman under 30 in good health and CMV-seronegative.

This clone was seen a handful of times. The chain is built from TRBV6-4 and TRBJ1-1; D gene uncertain. Trimming took off 0 bases at V and 3 bases at J, with 5 bases between the two ends. The CDR3 runs 13 residues. Germline loops: CDR1 MRHNA, CDR2 SNTAGT. The CDR3 protein is CASSDSTYTEAFF. The DNA for the CDR3 is TGTGCCAGCAGTGACTCGACTTACACTGAAGCTTTCTTT.

This clone was detected only a few times. V gene TRBV6-5 combines with J gene TRBJ2-7; D is possibly TRBD2 (6 bases). Trimming stripped 2 bases from V and 2 bases from J, with 10 bases between. This CDR3 is 14 amino acids long. Germline lookup yields CDR1 MNHEY and CDR2 SVGAGI. The CDR3 is CASSYIGGTYEQYF. In DNA form, the CDR3 reads TGTGCCAGCAGTTACATCGGGGGTACCTACGAGCAGTACTTC.

The chain couples TRBV11-1 to TRBJ1-2; D gene ambiguous. In germline, CDR1 is SGHAT, CDR2 FQDESV (reference sequence). This CDR3 has 13 residues. V lost 6 bases and J lost 5, with 13 bases in between. The CDR3 spells CASSRGSSYGYTF. CDR3 sequence (DNA): TGTGCCAGCAGTCGTGGGAGTTCGTATGGCTACACCTTC.

V gene TRBV5-4 combines with J gene TRBJ2-1; tentatively, D is TRBD2 (5 bases). The germline CDR1 and CDR2 sequences are SGHNT and YYREEE (reference sequence). V lost 4 bases and J lost 5, with 13 bases in between. This CDR3 spans 14 amino acids. CDR3 residues: CASSLGGYNNEQFF. CDR3 in DNA: TGTGCCAGCAGCCTAGGAGGATACAACAATGAGCAGTTCTTC.

The CDR3 loop is CASSLGRGRGRYGYTF. The CDR3 DNA is TGTGCCAGCAGCTTAGGAAGGGGCAGGGGAAGATATGGCTACACCTTC. The rearrangement links TRBV11-2 to TRBJ1-2, with D maybe TRBD1 (6 bases). The CDR3 consists of 16 residues. Trimming removed 1 base at V and 5 bases at J, with 17 bases between. Germline loops: CDR1 SGHAT, CDR2 FQNNGV.

The DNA of the CDR3 is TGTGCCAGCAGCCAAGGCAGACCGGGGGCTGAAGCTTTCTTT. It is translated as CASSQGRPGAEAFF. The gene calls are TRBV7-8 and TRBJ1-1, with a possible D match to TRBD1 (5 bases). The CDR3 has 14 residues. V lost 5 bases and J lost 6, with 16 bases in between. Germline V gives CDR1 SGHVS, CDR2 FQNEAQ.

Concerning this clone: At one of its ends the junction is not consistent with the germline gene, which may arise from a read error. The V gene is TRBV5-6, the J gene TRBJ2-6, with a tentative D call TRBD1 (5 bases). Germline CDR1 SGHDT, CDR2 YYEEEE. There are 15 residues in the CDR3. This CDR3 is CASSPLGSGANGLTF. DNA of the CDR3: TGTGCCAGCAGCCCCCTGGGTTCTGGGGCCAACGGCCTGACTTTC. Together with reference TRBV5-6 and TRBJ2-6, the CDR3 gives the full variable domain: DAGVTQSPTHLIKTRGQQVTLRCSPKSGHDTVSWYQQALGQGPQFIFQYYEEEERQRGNFPDRFSGHQFPNYSSELNVNALLLGDSALYLCASSPLGSGANGLTFGAGSRLTVL.

J is TRBJ1-2 and V is TRBV7-9; D uncertain. The germline CDR1 and CDR2 sequences are SEHNR and FQNEAQ (reference sequence). Deletions cut 3 bases from V and 6 bases from J, with 20 bases between. The CDR3 length is 16 residues. For the CDR3, the DNA is TGTGCCAGCAGCTTCCAAGGTCTAGGATCTGTTAATGGCTACACCTTC. Residues: CASSFQGLGSVNGYTF. The variable domain in full, completed from reference TRBV7-9 and TRBJ1-2, reads DTGVSQNPRHKITKRGQNVTFRCDPISEHNRLYWYRQTLGQGPEFLTYFQNEAQLEKSRLLSDRFSAERPKGSFSTLEIQRTEQGDSAMYLCASSFQGLGSVNGYTFGSGTRLTVV.